The TCR beta chain under discussion was sequenced for a study of OX40 agonist ivuxolimab in advanced cancers. About the study as a whole: Ivuxolimab, which targeted the costimulatory receptor OX40 (CD134), was an agonistic, fully human IgG2 monoclonal antibody. Intravenous ivuxolimab was administered to patients every 2 weeks at six dose levels: 0.01, 0.1, 0.3, 1.5, 3 and 10 mg/kg. Of the approximately 50 patients in dose escalation, 19 had hepatocellular carcinoma, some 15 had melanoma, 9 had renal cell carcinoma and 9 had head and neck cancer. A male proportion of around 80% and a mean age of around 60 years, ranging from roughly 23 to 80, were recorded for the dose-escalation cohort. Patients were allowed to have had prior anti-PD-1, anti-PD-L1 or anti-CTLA-4 therapy, and about 40% of the dose-escalation patients had been treated with checkpoint inhibitors. Partial responses occurred in three dose-escalation patients: two with cutaneous melanoma and one with hepatocellular carcinoma. The purpose of peripheral TCRbeta sequencing was to test whether ivuxolimab changed TCR sequence diversity and led to clonal T-cell expansion. The paper covers the monotherapy dose-escalation part of the phase I ivuxolimab trial, which included N = 52 patients.

What the authors observed across the whole study: After ivuxolimab, more expanded clones were found on average in CD8+ T cells than in CD4+ T cells. In partial responders in the 0.1-3.0 mg/kg groups, normalized peripheral clonal expansion was found to be among the lowest, especially among CD8+ T cells. Clonal expansion of both CD4+ and CD8+ blood T cells was observed from baseline to week 6 at doses 0.1 to 3.0 mg/kg. Which antigens the clonally expanded peripheral T cells were specific for was not determined. Low levels of normalized T-cell clonal expansion were also shown by some nonresponding patients.

CDR1 and CDR2 (SGHTA, FQGNSA) derive from the germline V gene. The germline V and J ends show losses of 5 bases and 7 bases respectively, and no gene match explains 7 bases of the junction. Including cysteine and phenylalanine, the CDR3 has 15 amino acids. The entry retains the CDR3 DNA only, 45 bases that are in frame from base 1. Regarding this clone: Which antigen it targets is not known. Base-call qualities are not available, and no considerably larger clone is one nucleotide away.

The trial excluded patients who had a history of autoimmune disease or who were on systemic immunosuppression. In every dose cohort, peripheral blood was drawn for TCR sequencing at baseline, cycle 4 day 1, and cycle 7 day 1. The samples were taken from a phase I, first-in-human, multicenter, open-label dose-escalation trial of ivuxolimab. Adults with locally advanced or metastatic melanoma, renal cell carcinoma, hepatocellular carcinoma or head and neck squamous cell carcinoma were enrolled in the trial. Before TCR sequencing, CD4+ T cells and CD8+ T cells from peripheral blood were sorted into separate populations. Genomic DNA was isolated from the sorted cells so that the TCRbeta CDR3 region could be sequenced. The immunoSEQ Assay was used for sequencing of TCRbeta CDR3 regions. Here the immuneACCESS table is served through TCRdb, limited to in-frame sequences with V and J called. Missing clones are a known gap in these copies; in checked studies unresolved V genes cover under half, and the rest lacks a known reason. This sample comprises around 71,000 clones, more than 85% of them detected only once. Less than 1.1% of the sample is in the top ten clones.

Specimen: CD4+ or CD8+ T cells sorted from blood, collected in a trial of the OX40 agonist ivuxolimab. This clonotype originated in an adult with an advanced solid tumor such as melanoma, head and neck, liver or kidney cancer. The chain employs TRBV7-2 and TRBJ2-1, with 11 middle bases fitting TRBD1. This receptor carries the CDR3 CASSPGQGASNEQFF. The nucleotide sequence is TGTGCCAGCAGCCCTGGACAGGGGGCATCAAATGAGCAGTTCTTC.